The 6 T cell receptor beta chains below come from one sample, sequenced in a study of T-cell reconstitution after alpha-beta-depleted transplantation in children. The library targeted TCRbeta and was prepared with unique molecular identifiers. TCRdb passed the PCR reads through MiXCR, listing each CDR3 protein once. The table lists 500,000 to 650,000 distinct CDR3 sequences, 10% to 15% of them singletons. The material was PBMCs, mostly from graft donor cells, obtained 360 days after TCRalphabeta/CD19-depleted stem cell transplant. The receptors were sampled from a male patient younger than 18 who had a stem cell transplant for acute myeloid leukemia, so the T cells may come from the graft donor.

The chain carries TRBV11-2 and TRBJ2-6; 14 nucleotides match TRBD2. The germline CDR1 and CDR2 sequences are SGHAT and FQNNGV. V lost 5 bases and J lost 2; bases outside the gene matches: 11. The CDR3 is made up of 20 amino acids. Here the CDR3 reads CASSRLAGGSLGPGANVLTF. The CDR3 DNA sequence: TGTGCCAGCAGCCGACTAGCGGGAGGGAGTTTGGGCCCTGGGGCCAACGTCCTGACTTTC. Combining the CDR3 with reference TRBV11-2 and TRBJ2-6 gives the whole variable domain EAGVAQSPRYKIIEKRQSVAFWCNPISGHATLYWYQQILGQGPKLLIQFQNNGVVDDSQLPKDRFSAERLKGVDSTLKIQPAKLEDSAVYLCASSRLAGGSLGPGANVLTFGAGSRLTVL.

This clonotype was found many times. This chain connects TRBV7-2 to TRBJ2-1; 10 bases align to TRBD2. V lost 1 base and J lost 0; bases outside the gene matches: 3. CDR3 length: 17 amino acids. The germline V gene has CDR1 SGHTA and CDR2 FQGNSA. The CDR3 region is CASSLVSSGSSYNEQFF. As DNA, the CDR3 is TGTGCCAGCAGCTTAGTGTCTAGCGGGAGCTCCTACAATGAGCAGTTCTTC.

V is TRBV12-3 or TRBV12-4 and J is TRBJ1-2; a possible D gene is TRBD1 (5 bases). This CDR3 has 16 amino acids. V was cut by 7 bases and J by 0 bases, with 18 bases left in between. CDR3 sequence reads: CASIPGPAIANYGYTF. CDR3 nucleotide sequence: TGTGCCAGCATTCCGGGACCCGCGATCGCTAACTATGGCTACACCTTC.

V is TRBV28 and J is TRBJ2-5, with a weak D call TRBD1 (6 bases). The CDR3 runs 15 residues. CDR1 MDHEN and CDR2 SYDVKM come from the germline V gene. The V and J ends lost 2 bases and 5 bases respectively, with 15 bases between them. The CDR3 nucleotides are TGTGCCAGCAGTTTAGGCAGGGGAAGTGGGGAGACCCAGTACTTC. It is translated as CASSLGRGSGETQYF.

This clonotype was recorded many times. The chain uses TRBV28 and TRBJ1-1; 7 positions match TRBD1. Germline CDR1 reads MDHEN; CDR2 reads SYDVKM. Losses at the gene ends were 8 bases for V and 1 base for J; bases not matched to a gene: 7. The CDR3 runs to 14 residues. The CDR3: CASLGGAGNTEAFF. As DNA, the CDR3 is TGTGCCAGCCTAGGGGGCGCAGGGAACACTGAAGCTTTCTTT.

This clonotype was seen at least ten times. The chain carries TRBV14 and TRBJ2-2, with unresolved D. Germline CDR1 is SGHDN and CDR2 is FVKESK. The CDR3 runs to 13 residues. Trimming pared 5 bases from V and 7 bases from J, leaving 11 bases between. The CDR3 coding sequence is TGTGCCAGCAGCTTTAACCGTGGCGGGGAGCTGTTTTTT. Translating gives CASSFNRGGELFF.